This TCR beta chain was captured by sequencing in a study of cytomegalovirus exposure and HLA in healthy donors. General observations from the study: Immune exposure information available was restricted to CMV serostatus. When a later analysis compared HLA-associated TCR beta chains with equally common others, the HLA-associated chains turned out to be more clonally expanded and to have lower generation probabilities.

The V gene's germline CDR1 is SGHNT and CDR2 YYREEE (reference sequence). The V end lost 4 bases, the J end lost 4 bases, and 7 bases lay between the germline ends. The CDR3 sequence is 12 residues long. Vbeta (60) and Jbeta (13) primers were used in the PCR. The table came from immunoSEQ multiplex PCR; TCRdb's copy has only in-frame clones and leaves some out. The table lists 200,000 to 250,000 clones, roughly 90% of them singletons. For this clone: The antigen remains undetermined.

Input material: PBMCs. The receptor was derived from a young woman in good health and CMV-seronegative. This chain connects TRBV5-4 to TRBJ2-3; the D gene is possibly TRBD1 (6 bases). The DNA for the CDR3 is TGTGCCAGCAGCCCAGGGGCAGATACGCAGTATTTT. It is translated as CASSPGADTQYF.